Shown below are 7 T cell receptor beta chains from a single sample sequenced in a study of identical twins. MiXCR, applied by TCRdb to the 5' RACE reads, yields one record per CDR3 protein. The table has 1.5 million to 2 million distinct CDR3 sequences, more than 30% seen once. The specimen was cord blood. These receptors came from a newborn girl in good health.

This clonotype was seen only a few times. The CDR3 nucleotides are TGTGCCAGCAGCGTAGGACTTTTGCAAGTGGGTGGGGCCAACGTCCTGACTTTC. It is translated as CASSVGLLQVGGANVLTF. The rearrangement joins TRBV9 to TRBJ2-6; D is ambiguous. V dropped 0 bases and J dropped 3 bases, with 16 bases sitting between them. This CDR3 has 18 residues. From germline, CDR1 is SGDLS and CDR2 YYNGEE.

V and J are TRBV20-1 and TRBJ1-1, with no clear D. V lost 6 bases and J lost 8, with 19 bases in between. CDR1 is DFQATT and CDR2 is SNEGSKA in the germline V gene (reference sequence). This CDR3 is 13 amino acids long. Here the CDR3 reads CSASYWASGEAFF. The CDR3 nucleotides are TGCAGTGCCTCTTATTGGGCGAGCGGAGAAGCTTTCTTT.

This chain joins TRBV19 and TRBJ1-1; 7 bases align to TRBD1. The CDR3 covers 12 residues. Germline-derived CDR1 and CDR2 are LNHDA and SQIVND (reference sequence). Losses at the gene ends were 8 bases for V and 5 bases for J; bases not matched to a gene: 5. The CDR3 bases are TGTGCCAGTTACAGGGGAAGGACTGAAGCTTTCTTT. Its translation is CASYRGRTEAFF.

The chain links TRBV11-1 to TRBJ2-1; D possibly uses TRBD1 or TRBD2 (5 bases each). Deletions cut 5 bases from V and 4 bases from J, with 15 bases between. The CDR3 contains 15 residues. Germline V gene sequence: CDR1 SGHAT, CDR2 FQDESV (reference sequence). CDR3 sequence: CASSNFGTTYNEQFF. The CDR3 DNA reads TGTGCCAGCAGCAATTTCGGGACCACTTACAATGAGCAGTTCTTC.

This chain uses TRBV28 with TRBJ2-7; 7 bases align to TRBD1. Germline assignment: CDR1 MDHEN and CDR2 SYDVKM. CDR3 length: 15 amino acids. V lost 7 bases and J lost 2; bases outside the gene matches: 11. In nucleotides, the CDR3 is TGTGCCAGCACCACAAGGGGACAGCCAACCTACGAGCAGTACTTC. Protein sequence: CASTTRGQPTYEQYF.

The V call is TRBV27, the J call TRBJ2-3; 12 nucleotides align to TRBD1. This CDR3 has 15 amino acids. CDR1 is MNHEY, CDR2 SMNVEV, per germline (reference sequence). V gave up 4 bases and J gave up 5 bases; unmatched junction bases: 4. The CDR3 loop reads CASSWGTGGVDTQYF. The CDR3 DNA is TGTGCCAGCAGTTGGGGGACAGGGGGCGTAGATACGCAGTATTTT.

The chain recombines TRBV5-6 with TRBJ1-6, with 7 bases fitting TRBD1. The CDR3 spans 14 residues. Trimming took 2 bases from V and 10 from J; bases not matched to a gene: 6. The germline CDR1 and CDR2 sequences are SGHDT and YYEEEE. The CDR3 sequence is CASSFQGEVSPLHF. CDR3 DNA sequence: TGTGCCAGCAGCTTCCAGGGGGAAGTGTCACCCCTCCACTTT.